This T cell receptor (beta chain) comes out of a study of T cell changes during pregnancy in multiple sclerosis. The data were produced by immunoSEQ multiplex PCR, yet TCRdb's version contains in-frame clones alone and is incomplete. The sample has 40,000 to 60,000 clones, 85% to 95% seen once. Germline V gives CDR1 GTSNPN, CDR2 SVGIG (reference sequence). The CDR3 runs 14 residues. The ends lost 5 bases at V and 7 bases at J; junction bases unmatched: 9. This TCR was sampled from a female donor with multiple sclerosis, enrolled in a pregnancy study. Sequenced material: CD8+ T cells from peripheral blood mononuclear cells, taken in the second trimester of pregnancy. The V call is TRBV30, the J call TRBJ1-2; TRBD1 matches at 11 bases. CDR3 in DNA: TGTGCCTGGTCTTCCGGGACAGGGGGTGTTGGCTACACCTTC. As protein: CAWSSGTGGVGYTF.